Listed below are T cell receptor beta chains from one sample, sequenced in a study of blood T cell repertoires in COVID-19. Only in-frame clones appear in the TCRdb table, and some are missing; sequencing was by immunoSEQ multiplex PCR. The sample holds around 25,000 clones; 75% to 90% are singletons and the top ten take over 25%. The specimen was peripheral blood. The receptors derive from a woman in her 70s with active COVID-19. The CDR3 runs from the conserved cysteine through the conserved F or W. A D gene is named only where the DNA matches it firmly.

TRBJ2-1,TRBV5-4,-,CASSLRGGANNEQFF,TGTGCCAGCAGCTTGAGGGGGGGGGCCAACAATGAGCAGTTCTTC
TRBJ2-1,TRBV11-3,TRBD2,CASSLDSGGAGEQFF,TGTGCCAGCAGCTTAGACTCCGGGGGGGCCGGTGAGCAGTTCTTC
TRBJ2-3,TRBV27,TRBD2,CASSSRGGGSDTQYF,TGTGCCAGCAGTTCCCGGGGGGGCGGATCAGATACGCAGTATTTT
TRBJ1-2,TRBV7-2,-,CASSLARVAVNYGYTF,TGTGCCAGCAGCTTAGCGCGGGTAGCGGTTAACTATGGCTACACCTTC
TRBJ1-4,TRBV2,TRBD1,CASSGQGATNEKLFF,TGTGCCAGCAGTGGACAGGGAGCAACTAATGAAAAACTGTTTTTT
TRBJ2-2,TRBV5-1,-,CASSLVSLGSGELFF,TGCGCCAGCAGCTTGGTATCACTAGGCAGCGGGGAGCTGTTTTTT
TRBJ1-3,TRBV28,-,CASNERGNTIYF,TGTGCCAGCAACGAGAGGGGAAACACCATATATTTT
TRBJ1-2,TRBV19,TRBD1,CASSRDSPGGYGYTF,TGTGCCAGTAGTCGGGACAGCCCCGGAGGTTATGGCTACACCTTC
TRBJ1-3,TRBV7-9,-,CASSLAALKTSGNTIYF,TGTGCCAGCAGCTTAGCGGCCTTAAAAACCTCTGGAAACACCATATATTTT
TRBJ2-2,TRBV5-6,-,CASSLRYRAGELFF,TGTGCCAGCAGCTTACGTTACAGGGCCGGGGAGCTGTTTTTT
TRBJ2-3,TRBV7-3,-,CASSKIGLRTDTQYF,TGTGCCAGCAGCAAAATCGGTCTCCGCACAGATACGCAGTATTTT
TRBJ1-2,TRBV10-3,TRBD1,CASRTGELGGYTF,TGTGCCTCTAGGACAGGGGAGCTCGGGGGCTACACCTTC
TRBJ1-5,TRBV2,-,CASKLQGLGQPQHF,TGTGCCAGCAAGTTACAGGGCTTGGGCCAGCCCCAGCATTTT
TRBJ1-5,TRBV6-2/TRBV6-3,TRBD1,CASSNLPGQGTINQPQHF,TGTGCCAGCAGTAACTTACCGGGACAGGGGACTATTAATCAGCCCCAGCATTTT